This T cell receptor beta chain was sequenced for a study of shared clonotypes between healthy human individuals. The V end lost 1 base, the J end lost 9 bases, and 12 bases lay between the germline ends. CDR1 and CDR2 (germline): MNHEY, SVGAGI. CDR3 length: 13 residues. This table comes from immunoSEQ multiplex PCR, and its TCRdb copy is limited to in-frame clones, with some not included. The sample lists about 2.4 million clones, 90% to 95% occurring once. The sequencing input was naive CD4+ T cells from PBMCs. Subset reported: CD45RA+ positively selected. The sequence came from a man between 18 and 29 years old in good health. Some clones in this sample may be carry-over from other donors' samples. This chain connects TRBV6-5 to TRBJ1-2, with D unresolved. For the CDR3, the DNA is TGTGCCAGCAGTTACTTGGGGAGGAATAGCTACACCTTC. The encoded protein is CASSYLGRNSYTF.